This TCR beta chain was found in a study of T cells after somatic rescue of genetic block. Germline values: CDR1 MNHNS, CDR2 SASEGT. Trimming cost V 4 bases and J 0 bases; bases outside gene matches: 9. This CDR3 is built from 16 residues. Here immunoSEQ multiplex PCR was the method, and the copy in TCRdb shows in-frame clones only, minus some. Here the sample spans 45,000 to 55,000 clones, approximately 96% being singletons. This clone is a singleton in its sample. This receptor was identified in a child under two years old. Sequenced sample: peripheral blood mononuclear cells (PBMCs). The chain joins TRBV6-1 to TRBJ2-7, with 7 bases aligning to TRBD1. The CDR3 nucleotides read TGTGCCAGCAGTGTGGGGACAGTACTTTTCTCCTACGAGCAGTACTTC. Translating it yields CASSVGTVLFSYEQYF.